The clone carrying this T cell receptor (beta chain) appeared a few times. Participants' own reports of clinical history determined their cohort assignment. Among Cohort 3 donors, those recovered had two negative PCRs, clearance, or symptom resolution. This sample is drawn from a study of blood T cell repertoires in COVID-19. In the original analysis: Estimated nucleated cell counts came from reference gene primer amplification. TCRdb's table, derived via immunoSEQ multiplex PCR, lists solely in-frame clones and lacks some. The DNA was the basis for D and trimming; V, J and clone size are from that table. The sample consists of almost 250,000 clones, roughly 86% of them appearing once. The CDR3 is made up of 16 amino acids. Germline CDR1 is GTSNPN and CDR2 is SVGIG (reference sequence). V lost 2 bases and J lost 6; bases outside the gene matches: 12.

Sequences were obtained from PBMCs or T cells enriched from blood (not recorded which). The chain links TRBV30 to TRBJ2-7, with 11 bases identical to TRBD1. The clonotype comes from a woman aged 45-65 years who had recovered from COVID-19. The CDR3 DNA reads as TGTGCCTGGAGTAACGAGCTGGACAGGGGGCGGGTCGAGCAGTACTTC. Translation gives CAWSNELDRGRVEQYF.